This T cell receptor (beta chain) derives from a study of long-term antiretroviral therapy in people with HIV. Runs used v3.0 of the immunoSEQ assay and were done at survey level. The table came from immunoSEQ multiplex PCR; TCRdb's copy has only in-frame clones and leaves some out. The data hold fewer than 35,000 clones, with roughly four fifths observed a single time. This CDR3 comprises 16 residues. J lost 3 bases, V lost 0 bases, and 6 bases had no gene match. Germline V CDR1 and CDR2: SGHRS, YFSETQ. The clonotype comes from a man in his forties or fifties with HIV. The chain is built from TRBV5-1 and TRBJ2-7; 10 bases line up with TRBD1. Sequenced here: unsorted PBMCs, sampled 2.9 years after starting antiretroviral therapy. CDR3 nucleotide sequence: TGCGCCAGCAGCTTGGACGCCGGGACAGGGGACTACGAGCAGTACTTC. Translating gives CASSLDAGTGDYEQYF. Full variable domain (rest looked up from reference TRBV5-1 and TRBJ2-7): KAGVTQTPRYLIKTRGQQVTLSCSPISGHRSVSWYQQTPGQGLQFLFEYFSETQRNKGNFPGRFSGRQFSNSRSEMNVSTLELGDSALYLCASSLDAGTGDYEQYFGPGTRLTVT.